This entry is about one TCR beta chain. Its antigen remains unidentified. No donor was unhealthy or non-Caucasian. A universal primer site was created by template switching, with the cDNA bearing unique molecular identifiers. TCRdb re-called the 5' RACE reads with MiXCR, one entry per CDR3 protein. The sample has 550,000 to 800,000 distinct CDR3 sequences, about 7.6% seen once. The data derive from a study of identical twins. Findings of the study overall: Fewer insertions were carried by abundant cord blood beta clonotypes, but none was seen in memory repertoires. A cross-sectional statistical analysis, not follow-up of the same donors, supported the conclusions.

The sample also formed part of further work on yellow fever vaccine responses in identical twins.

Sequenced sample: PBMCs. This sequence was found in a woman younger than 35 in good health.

CDR3 in DNA: TGTGCCAGCAGCCCAACCCCCCGACTGGGCCAGAACACCGGGGAGCTGTTTTTT. It specifies CASSPTPRLGQNTGELFF. J is TRBJ2-2 and V is TRBV13; no definite D call. The V and J ends lost 5 bases and 1 base respectively, with 20 bases between them. Germline V gives CDR1 PRHDT, CDR2 FYEKMQ (reference sequence). The length of the CDR3 is 18 residues.